This T cell receptor (beta chain) was recorded in a study of CD8 T cells in ankylosing spondylitis (dated by TCRdb to between 2016 and 2019). About the full investigation: T cell receptor beta repertoires were profiled in healthy donors and ankylosing spondylitis patients so that disease-linked TCR variants could be found. The full study cohort comprised approximately 23 ankylosing spondylitis patients and some 110 healthy donors. Peripheral blood samples were taken, and synovial fluid was additionally collected from ankylosing spondylitis patients.

What the authors observed across the whole study: According to the report, matched synovial fluid samples from ankylosing spondylitis patients were significantly enriched for the disease-linked clones. The disease-linked clones showed a CD8+ phenotype and occurred at relatively low frequencies in peripheral blood. Some motif variants were previously reported in synovial fluid and blood of reactive arthritis patients, suggesting common disease-initiation mechanisms. A TCR beta motif made up of several highly homologous amino acid variants appeared to be characteristic of blood from ankylosing spondylitis patients.

Sequencing took place on an Illumina HiSeq 2500. Quantitative 5'-RACE with molecular barcodes was used to prepare TCR beta libraries. Per the authors' processing: To identify disease-linked TCR variants, a new computational method was used, one built on a probabilistic model of VDJ rearrangement. Using fastp trimming at Q25 and MiXCR clonotype assembly, TCRdb reanalyzed the public sequencing data and kept in-frame beta chains. Rows with one shared CDR3 protein collapse into an entry with the most common genes and DNA. The V and J calls here are based on TCRdb, not the publication. This sample comprises about 130,000 distinct CDR3 sequences, 9.3% of them detected only once. The ten largest clones capture 3% to 4% of the sample. This clonotype came up many times. Its antigen is still unknown. Base-call qualities are not available, and no considerably larger clone is one nucleotide away. CDR1 is given as ENHRY and CDR2 as SYGVKD, both from the germline V gene. The CDR3 has 14 amino acids, counting the end cysteine and phenylalanine. The DNA shown is the 42-base CDR3, in frame from base 1. At the junction V is shortened by 6 bases and J by 4 bases; bases outside the gene matches: 5.

This chain is built from TRBV10-3 and TRBJ1-1, with 10 middle bases fitting TRBD1. This clonotype originated in a male donor with ankylosing spondylitis or in good health (not recorded which). Sequencing was performed on blood, either unsorted or a sorted T cell fraction (not recorded which). The base sequence is TGTGCCATCAGAGAGCGACAGGGGGCCACTGAAGCTTTCTTT. Translated, this gives CAIRERQGATEAFF.